One sample yielded the 17 T cell receptor beta chains listed below, sequenced in a study of technical replicates of blood from several donors. Produced via immunoSEQ multiplex PCR; TCRdb's table is partial and in-frame only. The repertoire includes 65,000 to 85,000 clones, 90% to 95% of them detected once, and about 0.36% sits in the top ten. Sequenced sample: T cells isolated from PBMCs. These receptors were taken from a human donor in good health.

The rearrangement uses TRBV4-1 and TRBJ1-5, with 8 bases fitting TRBD1. The CDR3 covers 15 residues. CDR1 is MGHRA and CDR2 is YSYEKL in the germline V gene. V was clipped by 1 base and J by 10 bases; unmatched bases: 9. CDR3 residues: CASSQGQGPSDPQHF. CDR3 nucleotides: TGCGCCAGCAGCCAAGGACAGGGGCCCTCCGATCCCCAGCATTTT.

The chain uses TRBV7-9 and TRBJ1-5; D unclear. The CDR3 has 12 residues. Trimming removed 5 bases from V and 4 bases from J, with 6 bases in between. The germline V gene has CDR1 SEHNR and CDR2 FQNEAQ (reference sequence). As DNA, the CDR3 is TGTGCCAGCAGCACCCTAAATCAGCCCCAGCATTTT. Its protein is CASSTLNQPQHF.

This sequence joins TRBV13 and TRBJ2-3; D is ambiguous. Trimming took 3 bases from V and 3 from J, leaving 7 bases between them. CDR1 and CDR2 from the germline V gene are PRHDT and FYEKMQ (reference sequence). The CDR3 consists of 13 residues. The CDR3 DNA is TGTGCCAGCAGCTTCTACTGGACAGATACGCAGTATTTT. Protein: CASSFYWTDTQYF.

This clone was observed a few times. The chain combines TRBV19 with TRBJ2-1, with 9 bases lining up with TRBD2. Trimming removed 3 bases from V and 5 bases from J; junction bases left unmatched: 11. Germline values: CDR1 LNHDA, CDR2 SQIVND (reference sequence). The CDR3 contains 17 residues. This chain's CDR3 is CASSMPQTLAGDNEQFF. Here the CDR3 DNA reads TGTGCCAGTAGTATGCCCCAGACACTAGCGGGTGACAATGAGCAGTTCTTC.

The chain has TRBV6-5 and TRBJ1-5, with 7 bases that match TRBD1. The CDR3 is 15 amino acids. The germline V gene encodes CDR1 MNHEY and CDR2 SVGAGI. V gave up 5 bases and J gave up 1 base; unmatched junction bases: 5. In nucleotides, the CDR3 is TGTGCCAGCAGTAGACAGGGATTAAGCAATCAGCCCCAGCATTTT. Encoded protein: CASSRQGLSNQPQHF.

The CDR3 reads CASSPISGSPGETQYF. Written as DNA, the CDR3 is TGTGCCAGCAGCCCCATCTCCGGGTCCCCTGGTGAGACCCAGTACTTC. The chain couples TRBV4-2 to TRBJ2-5; D is unresolved. The V gene's germline CDR1 is LGHNA and CDR2 YNFKEQ. V lost 4 bases and J lost 5, with 20 bases in between. CDR3 length equals 16 residues.

The chain combines TRBV7-2 with TRBJ2-1; D might be TRBD2 (6 bases). V lost 0 bases to trimming and J lost 2 bases, with 8 bases between them. Germline-derived CDR1 and CDR2 are SGHTA and FQGNSA. This CDR3 comprises 15 residues. This chain's CDR3 is CASSLAGGPYNEQFF. The CDR3 DNA is TGTGCCAGCAGCTTAGCGGGAGGTCCCTACAATGAGCAGTTCTTC.

J is TRBJ1-5 and V is TRBV28; 8 bases fit TRBD1. CDR1 is MDHEN and CDR2 is SYDVKM in the germline V gene. There are 13 residues in the CDR3. The trim removed 6 bases at V and 5 bases at J, leaving 3 bases unmatched. This chain's CDR3 is CASRQGGDQPQHF. CDR3 DNA sequence: TGTGCCAGCAGACAGGGGGGAGATCAGCCCCAGCATTTT.

This chain joins TRBV28 and TRBJ2-7; D remains unclear. V dropped 11 bases and J dropped 6 bases, with 14 bases sitting between them. The V gene's germline CDR1 is MDHEN and CDR2 SYDVKM. CDR3 length equals 11 residues. Written as DNA, the CDR3 is TGTGCCTGCACCAGACGCGGCGAGCAGTACTTC. This sequence encodes CACTRRGEQYF. Supplemented by reference TRBV28 and TRBJ2-7, the full variable domain reads DVKVTQSSRYLVKRTGEKVFLECVQDMDHENMFWYRQDPGLGLRLIYFSYDVKMKEKGDIPEGYSVSREKKERFSLILESASTNQTSMYLCACTRRGEQYFGPGTRLTVT.

The rearrangement joins TRBV6-6 to TRBJ2-7, with unresolved D. Trimming stripped 5 bases from V and 4 bases from J, with 6 bases between. The length of the CDR3 is 11 residues. Looked up from germline, CDR1 is MNHNY and CDR2 is SVGAGI (reference sequence). CDR3 DNA: TGTGCCAGCAGTGAACTATACGAGCAGTACTTC. This sequence encodes CASSELYEQYF.

This clone is a singleton in its sample. The chain employs TRBV9 and TRBJ2-1; TRBD2 matches at 7 bases. Germline CDR1 is SGDLS and CDR2 is YYNGEE. The CDR3 covers 15 residues. V lost 0 bases, J lost 6 bases, and 6 bases stayed unmatched. Here the CDR3 reads CASSVARGGANEQFF. CDR3 bases: TGTGCCAGCAGCGTAGCCCGGGGAGGGGCCAATGAGCAGTTCTTC.

The chain has TRBV28 and TRBJ1-5, with 9 nucleotides matching TRBD1. Germline V gene lookup returns CDR1 MDHEN and CDR2 SYDVKM. J was trimmed by 3 bases and V by 3 bases; bases with no gene match: 6. CDR3 length equals 16 residues. DNA of the CDR3: TGTGCCAGCAGTTTGCAACAGGGGGCTTTCAATCAGCCCCAGCATTTT. It specifies CASSLQQGAFNQPQHF.

This rearrangement joins TRBV29-1 to TRBJ2-3; D is possibly TRBD2 (5 bases). Germline CDR1 SQVTM, CDR2 ANQGSEA. V dropped 1 base and J dropped 2 bases, with 31 bases sitting between them. The CDR3 is made up of 21 amino acids. In DNA, the CDR3 is TGCAGCGTTGAAGTAGCCGGCTCTTCGGGAAGTCCCAAAGCCTTCACAGATACGCAGTATTTT. Translation: CSVEVAGSSGSPKAFTDTQYF.

CDR3 protein: CASSRLLLGEQYF. As DNA, the CDR3 is TGCGCCAGCAGCCGGCTCCTACTAGGCGAGCAGTACTTC. The J gene is TRBJ2-7, the V gene TRBV4-3; maybe TRBD2 (5 bases). V shed 4 bases and J shed 6 bases, with 13 bases lying between them. CDR3 size: 13 residues. CDR1 is LGHNA, CDR2 YSLEER, per germline.

This clone was detected only once. The gene calls are TRBV6-5 and TRBJ2-1, with a tentative D call TRBD2 (6 bases). CDR1 is MNHEY, CDR2 SVGAGI, per germline. Trimming shortened V by 8 bases and J by 9 bases, and 17 bases separated the two germline ends. The CDR3 runs to 13 residues. The CDR3 here is CASSEAGRSEQFF. In nucleotides, the CDR3 is TGTGCCAGCTCCGAGGCAGGGAGGAGTGAGCAGTTCTTC.

The V call is TRBV5-1, the J call TRBJ2-2; TRBD2 matches at 7 bases. Germline values: CDR1 SGHRS, CDR2 YFSETQ. Trimming cost V 4 bases and J 2 bases; bases outside gene matches: 8. CDR3 length: 16 residues. The CDR3 DNA follows: TGCGCCAGCAGCCCGAGGGAGGGTCCCAACACCGGGGAGCTGTTTTTT. This encodes CASSPREGPNTGELFF. Supplemented by reference TRBV5-1 and TRBJ2-2, the full variable domain reads KAGVTQTPRYLIKTRGQQVTLSCSPISGHRSVSWYQQTPGQGLQFLFEYFSETQRNKGNFPGRFSGRQFSNSRSEMNVSTLELGDSALYLCASSPREGPNTGELFFGEGSRLTVL.

The V call is TRBV6-1, the J call TRBJ2-7; D ambiguous. Trimming removed 11 bases from V and 2 bases from J, with 10 bases in between. The germline V gene encodes CDR1 MNHNS and CDR2 SASEGT. There are 11 residues in the CDR3. CDR3 DNA: TGTGCCTCCCGAATAGCCTACGAGCAGTACTTC. This gives the protein CASRIAYEQYF.